The T cell receptor (beta chain) under discussion was sequenced for a study of tissue T cells after allogeneic stem cell transplantation. Study-wide results and limits: Some tissue clones might be persisting host cells; their alloreactivity or antigen specificity was not determined.

TCRbeta CDR3 was sequenced at survey depth with template counts. The protocol was immunoSEQ multiplex PCR, while the TCRdb copy is restricted to in-frame clones and leaves out a portion. The sample has several thousand clones; approximately 80% are singletons. About this clone itself: Its antigen is not identified.

Material: blood, obtained before transplantation. This TCR was recovered from a man aged 40 to 75 who later had graft-versus-host disease after an allogeneic stem cell transplant.

This CDR3 reads CASSLSSGEVREQFF. In DNA form, the CDR3 reads TGTGCCAGCAGCTTATCTTCCGGGGAGGTCAGAGAGCAGTTCTTC. The chain joins TRBV7-3 to TRBJ2-1; weak D call: TRBD2 (6 bases). CDR1 and CDR2 (germline): SGHTA, FQGTGA. V dropped 2 bases and J dropped 10 bases, with 18 bases sitting between them. The CDR3 totals 15 residues. The variable domain in full, with the rest retrieved from reference TRBV7-3 and TRBJ2-1, is GAGVSQTPSNKVTEKGKYVELRCDPISGHTALYWYRQSLGQGPEFLIYFQGTGAADDSGLPNDRFFAVRPEGSVSTLKIQRTERGDSAVYLCASSLSSGEVREQFFGPGTRLTVL.